This TCR beta chain was sequenced in a study of cytomegalovirus exposure and HLA in healthy donors (dated by TCRdb to the late 2010s). Turning to the overall study: An earlier analysis of 587 of the donors reported 276 Gb of sequence data and 117 million unique TCR beta sequences obtained from approximately 180 million T cells. Approximately 330 gigabases of sequencing data and around 90 million unique TCR sequences made up an early release that covered 640 HLA-typed donors. Of the 398 genotyped donors, approximately 80% fell in the genetic ancestry cluster associated with self-reported Caucasian donors. The study aimed to test whether signatures of past pathogen exposure could be identified by cataloging public T cell receptors. The study used immunosequencing to profile the T cell repertoires of approximately 640 subjects and linked those repertoires to cytomegalovirus serostatus. Along with the roughly 670-subject first cohort, a separate validation cohort of around 110 different subjects was used. To predict cytomegalovirus infection status, the study combined high-throughput TCR immunosequencing, statistical association of individual TCRs with disease status, and machine learning. A later analysis re-analyzed previously published TCR beta repertoires from 666 donors and added high-resolution HLA genotyping to study TCR occurrence patterns. In the later analysis, no new phenotypic data were used to find candidate immune exposures; instead, reliance was placed on TCR beta sequences and their occurrence across donors. In an earlier analysis of 550 to 700 of the donors, high-throughput TCR beta sequencing was used to judge whether each TCR beta V gene segment behaved as functional or pseudogenic. Donor age, sex, ethnicity and CMV serostatus were compiled alongside the repertoire data. Genome-wide SNP genotypes for about 60% of the roughly 670 donors were used in a later genetic analysis, which treated that subset as a discovery cohort. All discovery cohort repertoires had been generated on a single sequencing platform. HLA typing included class I and class II loci at four-digit resolution. Typing coverage varied by locus: about 620-630 donors for A, B, C, DRB1 and DQB1; around 560 for DQA1; 600 to 610 for DPA1; around 450 for DPB1. Roughly five DR-DQ haplotypes were handled as single units for association and clustering, since linkage in the cohort was strong. Among 398 genotyped donors of the cohort, an average of 235,054 unique TCR beta nucleotide sequences were sequenced per donor, about a sixth of them non-productive.

V lost 4 bases and J lost 4 bases; the stretch between them is 12 bases long. The CDR3 holds 14 amino acids from the cysteine to the phenylalanine. Only CDR3 DNA remains: 42 bases, in frame from the first base. Based on the germline V gene (reference sequence), the CDR1 and CDR2 sequences are SGHNT and YYREEE. In total, around 600 healthy bone marrow donors made up the cohort. All cohort members were sampled while nominally healthy, although unrecorded immune exposures were likely present. The donor was CMV seronegative and was included in the group of about 350 seronegative cohort members. Each donor provided a peripheral blood sample, and peripheral blood mononuclear cells were used for TCR beta sequencing. The Qiagen DNeasy Blood Extraction Kit was used to extract genomic DNA from the blood cell samples. Study-wide conclusions, independent of this receptor: At a false discovery rate of 0.05, a later analysis linked roughly 17,000 TCR beta sequences to specific HLA alleles. In a later analysis, HLA-associated TCR beta chains were found to be more clonally expanded and to have lower generation probabilities than equally common non-associated chains. According to a later analysis, most CMV-associated TCR beta chains appeared to be HLA-restricted, and the HLA associations seemed to be driven largely by CMV exposure. Correlated functional status among segregating V segments might reflect linkage disequilibrium, but an unknown experimental factor could not be ruled out. In a later analysis, TCR association rates were found to vary across HLA loci, with the most associated TCRs seen for DRB1 alleles and the fewest for HLA-C alleles. In a later genetic analysis, a missense DCLRE1C variant was associated with V-gene and J-gene trimming of TCR beta chains, and the association was replicated in an independent cohort. In a later analysis, several top co-occurrence clusters were reported to appear linked to parvovirus B19, influenza, CMV and Epstein-Barr virus. CMV serostatus was the only immune exposure information available for the cohort. In both the original and validation cohorts, the classifier was reported to diagnose cytomegalovirus status with high specificity and sensitivity. According to the authors, the approach could potentially be generalized to other disease states and immunological phenotypes. In an earlier analysis of approximately 600 of the donors, most TCR beta V segments were observed in productive rearrangements about 90% or about 30% of the time, broadly matching IMGT annotations. When HLA alleles, especially DR and DQ, strongly co-occurred, attributing TCR associations to individual alleles was difficult. Compared with the approximately 670-donor mean, donors in an Asian-associated ancestry cluster had fewer N-insertions in productive TCRs, according to a later genetic analysis. In this cohort, only TCR beta chains were sequenced, and detectable features were limited by the absence of alpha or paired-chain data. Across donors, most TCR sequences were observed very rarely, whereas some public TCRs were present in many individuals. The earlier analysis of some 560 of the donors excluded roughly 17 rarely observed V segments, including chromosome 9 orphons, because counts were too low. Some IMGT-functional V segments, including TRBV6-2 and TRBV6-3, could not be told apart with the 87-base-pair reads, so those segments were excluded. A further reported finding was that TCR beta sequences accurately predicted the HLA-A and HLA-B alleles for most subjects in the first cohort. A group of highly shared sequence variants was considered likely to be a technical artifact of the sequencing pipeline. HLA typing was unavailable for some donors at each locus, so association tests used only the typed subset. A total of 150 or so TCR beta chains were listed by the study as associated with cytomegalovirus. In vitro tests confirmed that a few of the cytomegalovirus-associated TCR beta chains recognize cytomegalovirus antigens. Sequencing depth was assumed to be roughly uniform across donors in the presence/absence analyses, though that assumption may not hold.

Library preparation was by the immunoSEQ multiplex PCR assay. For the multiplex PCR, a mixture combining 60 forward primers for TCR Vbeta segments and 13 reverse primers for TCR Jbeta segments was used. The CDR3 region of rearranged TCR beta genes was amplified from genomic DNA with a multiplex PCR assay. The Illumina HiSeq System was used to sequence the amplified TCR beta libraries as 87-base-pair reads. Turning to the authors' computational methods: Across the roughly 670 repertoires, a later analysis counted around 80 million unique TCR beta chains, some 11 million of which were shared by at least two donors. Raw reads were error-corrected and collapsed into unique sequences with a nearest-neighbor algorithm that merged closely related sequences to remove PCR and sequencing errors. Alignment of CDR3 sequences to IMGT reference sequences was used to assign V, D and J gene segments. For a sequence to be retained, a match of at least six nucleotides was required to both a V gene segment and a J gene segment. A rearrangement was called productive if the CDR3 had no stop codons and remained in frame with V and J, and every other rearrangement was called non-productive. Following IMGT convention, CDR3 was defined as the stretch from the second conserved V-encoded cysteine to the conserved J-encoded phenylalanine. In an earlier analysis of more than 550 of the donors, sequences lacking an unambiguous match to a single V gene segment were excluded. In an earlier analysis of 587 of the donors, a V segment was called functional when productive rearrangements were above 56.7%, and segregating when the standard deviation between donors exceeded 5%. A statistical classification framework was built for diagnosing cytomegalovirus status from the catalog of TCR beta chain sequences. In a later analysis, V and J genes were assigned by comparing TCR nucleotide sequences against IMGT/GENE-DB human TR gene sequences. A later analysis assigned CDR3 sequences and most-parsimonious VDJ recombination scenarios with the TCRdist pipeline. A later analysis defined each TCR beta chain by its CDR3 amino acid sequence plus V-gene family, and excluded reads lacking a unique V-gene family. In a later analysis, some 600 highly shared, low-generation-probability nucleotide sequences were removed to address suspected cross-contamination and a sequencing artifact. A later analysis calculated a clonal expansion index for each public chain from normalized within-repertoire ranks of inferred template counts. Generation probabilities in a later analysis came from a VDJ recombination model fitted to out-of-frame rearrangements, and those results were checked against IGoR. Hypergeometric tests were used in a later analysis to score TCR-TCR, TCR-HLA and TCR-CMV co-occurrence, with a repertoire-size bias correction applied to the TCR pairs. In a later analysis, false discovery rates were estimated by permuting HLA or CMV assignments 20 times. In a later analysis, co-occurring TCRs were grouped with DBSCAN, and TCRdist sequence similarity was added when clustering was performed within HLA-allele-positive subsets. Co-occurrence clustering excluded repertoires with fewer than 30,000 or more than 120,000 public chains, plus five with anomalous nucleotide sharing. This immuneACCESS table, as held by TCRdb, lists in-frame sequences with V and J called but not all clones. Of the missing ones, under half trace to an unresolved V gene in checked studies; the others have no known cause. The D gene and trimming were derived from the DNA, and the V and J assignments and clone size from that table. The sample has about 140,000 clones on record, about 80% of them singletons. 5.1% of the sample belongs to the ten largest clones.

As concerns this clone: The clone's antigen remains unknown. No per-base quality is available; no much larger clone lies one base away.

The specimen sequenced was PBMCs. The sequence came from a male donor in good health and CMV-seronegative. In this chain, TRBV5-4 is recombined with TRBJ1-3; the D segment cannot be called with confidence. CDR3 sequence: CASSPPGGGNTIYF. The DNA sequence follows: TGTGCCAGCAGCCCCCCGGGAGGCGGAAACACCATATATTTT.